This T cell receptor (beta chain) was found in a study of OX40 agonist ivuxolimab in advanced cancers. Study-wide background: The treatment was a fully human IgG2 OX40 agonist, ivuxolimab. Cancers in dose escalation were hepatocellular, melanoma, renal cell and head and neck. Partial responses, seen in three patients, involved one hepatocellular carcinoma and two cutaneous melanomas.

As to this clone: Its cognate antigen is unknown.

Method: immunoSEQ multiplex PCR; TCRdb's copy keeps in-frame clones and lacks some. The repertoire consists of approximately 60,000 clones, with 80% to 90% occurring once and the leading ten covering 9.8%. Notes on the study in general: Clonal expansion among partial responders at 0.1-3.0 mg/kg ranked near the lowest.

Material: CD4+ or CD8+ T cells sorted from blood, obtained in a trial of the OX40 agonist ivuxolimab. The source of this sequence is an adult with an advanced solid tumor such as melanoma, head and neck, liver or kidney cancer.

DNA of the CDR3: TGCGCCAGCAGCTCAGGTCCTGAACAGGGCTCCTACGAGCAGTACTTC. Its protein is CASSSGPEQGSYEQYF. This chain connects TRBV5-1 to TRBJ2-7; TRBD1 might be the D (6 bases). The length of the CDR3 is 16 residues. Germline V lookup: CDR1 SGHRS, CDR2 YFSETQ. Trimming shortened V by 3 bases and J by 0 bases, and 16 bases separated the two germline ends.